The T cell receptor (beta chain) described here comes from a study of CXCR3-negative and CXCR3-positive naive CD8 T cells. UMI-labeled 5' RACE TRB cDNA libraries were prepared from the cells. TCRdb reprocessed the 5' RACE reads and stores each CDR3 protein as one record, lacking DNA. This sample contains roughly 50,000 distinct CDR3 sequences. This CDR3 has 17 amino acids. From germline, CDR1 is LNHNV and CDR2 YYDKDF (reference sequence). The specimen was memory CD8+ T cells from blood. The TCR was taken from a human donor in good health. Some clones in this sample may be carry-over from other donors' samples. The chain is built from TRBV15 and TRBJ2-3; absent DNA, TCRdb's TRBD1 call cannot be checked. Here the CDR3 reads CATSRETDRGKQDTQYF.